A single sample is the source of the 21 T cell receptor beta chains below, sequenced in a study of cytomegalovirus exposure and HLA in healthy donors. Libraries were prepared by immunoSEQ multiplex PCR; TCRdb keeps only in-frame clonotypes and omits some of them. The table has fewer than 350,000 clones, 88% seen once. The sample comprised PBMCs. The receptors here all came from a young woman in good health and CMV-seronegative.

CDR3 region: CASTTPGGSSYNSPLHF. The CDR3 DNA reads TGTGCCAGCACCACCCCTGGGGGGAGCTCCTATAATTCACCCCTCCACTTT. V usage is TRBV28 and J usage is TRBJ1-6; tentative D call: TRBD1 (5 bases). The CDR3 totals 17 residues. Trimming removed 7 bases at V and 0 bases at J, with 16 bases between. CDR1 MDHEN and CDR2 SYDVKM come from the germline V gene.

The chain uses TRBV5-6 and TRBJ2-3, with 8 bases lining up with TRBD2. Germline V gives CDR1 SGHDT, CDR2 YYEEEE. With 1 base clipped from V and 8 bases from J, the junction kept 9 bases outside the gene matches. CDR3 length equals 15 residues. The CDR3 region is CASSLPGLVKGTQYF. CDR3 DNA: TGTGCCAGCAGCTTGCCGGGACTAGTGAAGGGTACGCAGTATTTT. The full variable domain, in which reference TRBV5-6 and TRBJ2-3 provide the parts outside the CDR3, is DAGVTQSPTHLIKTRGQQVTLRCSPKSGHDTVSWYQQALGQGPQFIFQYYEEEERQRGNFPDRFSGHQFPNYSSELNVNALLLGDSALYLCASSLPGLVKGTQYFGPGTRLTVL.

The chain carries TRBV29-1 and TRBJ2-3; 7 bases are shared with TRBD2. The V gene end was trimmed by 6 bases and the J gene end by 3 bases; junction bases not matched to a gene: 6. The CDR3 loop spans 13 amino acids. Germline CDR1 and CDR2: SQVTM and ANQGSEA. CDR3 amino acids: CSVGTLATDTQYF. For the CDR3, the DNA is TGCAGCGTCGGCACACTAGCGACAGATACGCAGTATTTT.

The rearrangement uses TRBV13 and TRBJ1-1; no reliable D call. Germline CDR1 reads PRHDT; CDR2 reads FYEKMQ (reference sequence). The ends were cut back, 5 bases at V and 1 base at J, with 14 bases in the middle. This CDR3 region has 15 residues. In nucleotides, the CDR3 is TGTGCCAGCAGCCAGACCACGGGATGGAACACTGAAGCTTTCTTT. Translation gives CASSQTTGWNTEAFF.

The chain employs TRBV5-6 and TRBJ1-5, with 11 bases aligning to TRBD1. Unmatched junction bases numbered 5, after V lost 0 bases and J lost 6 bases. This CDR3 has 16 residues. Germline-derived CDR1 and CDR2 are SGHDT and YYEEEE. The chain's CDR3 is CASSLGWDRGSQPQHF. The CDR3 nucleotides read TGTGCCAGCAGCTTGGGGTGGGACAGGGGGAGTCAGCCCCAGCATTTT. Using reference TRBV5-6 and TRBJ1-5 for the parts outside the CDR3, the full variable domain is DAGVTQSPTHLIKTRGQQVTLRCSPKSGHDTVSWYQQALGQGPQFIFQYYEEEERQRGNFPDRFSGHQFPNYSSELNVNALLLGDSALYLCASSLGWDRGSQPQHFGDGTRLSIL.

V is TRBV20-1 and J is TRBJ1-2, with D unclear. CDR1 and CDR2 (germline): DFQATT, SNEGSKA (reference sequence). Trimming removed 5 bases at V and 14 bases at J, with 15 bases between. The CDR3 totals 10 residues. The CDR3 bases are TGCAGTGCTCCCACTATCGGAGGGACCTTC. As protein: CSAPTIGGTF.

V usage is TRBV7-9 and J usage is TRBJ2-7, with 8 bases aligning to TRBD2. Germline V CDR1 and CDR2: SEHNR, FQNEAQ (reference sequence). With 4 bases clipped from V and 4 bases from J, the junction kept 9 bases outside the gene matches. The CDR3 totals 15 residues. This chain's CDR3 is CASSSPGLEAYEQYF. CDR3 DNA sequence: TGTGCCAGCAGCTCCCCGGGACTAGAGGCTTACGAGCAGTACTTC.

The V and J genes are TRBV5-6 and TRBJ1-5; D is undetermined. Germline V gene sequence: CDR1 SGHDT, CDR2 YYEEEE. This CDR3 spans 12 amino acids. Trimming removed 1 base at V and 6 bases at J, with 5 bases between. The CDR3 sequence is CASSLLAQPQHF. DNA of the CDR3: TGTGCCAGCAGCTTGTTGGCTCAGCCCCAGCATTTT.

V is TRBV29-1 and J is TRBJ2-3; no definite D call. V lost 4 bases, J lost 0 bases, and 11 bases lay in between. This CDR3 region has 14 residues. From germline, CDR1 is SQVTM and CDR2 ANQGSEA. The CDR3: CSVASRLSTDTQYF. CDR3 coding DNA: TGCAGCGTTGCTTCGCGTCTTAGCACAGATACGCAGTATTTT.

J is TRBJ2-4 and V is TRBV6-6; TRBD1 might be the D (6 bases). V was pared by 6 bases and J by 9 bases, with 15 bases between. The CDR3 contains 13 residues. From germline, CDR1 is MNHNY and CDR2 SVGAGI (reference sequence). The CDR3 coding sequence is TGTGCCAGCAGGCCCGGACAGATTGCCATTCAGTACTTC. It yields the protein CASRPGQIAIQYF.

V and J are TRBV9 and TRBJ2-1; 11 nucleotides agree with TRBD2. The CDR3 extends over 15 amino acids. Per germline, CDR1 SGDLS and CDR2 YYNGEE. Unmatched junction bases numbered 7, after V lost 4 bases and J lost 7 bases. The CDR3 bases are TGTGCCAGCAGCCCACTAGCGGGAGTAGGAAATGAGCAGTTCTTC. Encoded protein: CASSPLAGVGNEQFF.

V is TRBV5-1 and J is TRBJ2-2, with D uncertain. This CDR3 has 15 residues. Germline CDR1 is SGHRS and CDR2 is YFSETQ. Deletions cut 2 bases from V and 9 bases from J, with 17 bases between. The CDR3 DNA follows: TGCGCCAGCAGCTTATTTTCCGCCAGCGAGTGGGAGCTGTTTTTT. It codes for CASSLFSASEWELFF.

The chain couples TRBV6-5 to TRBJ2-7; D gene uncertain. The V gene's germline CDR1 is MNHEY and CDR2 SVGAGI. The germline V and J ends were trimmed by 4 bases and 7 bases, with 11 bases remaining between them. The CDR3 is made up of 12 amino acids. CDR3 region: CASSSLRGEQYF. The CDR3 coding sequence is TGTGCCAGCAGTTCCCTTCGAGGAGAGCAGTACTTC.

The genes are TRBV18 and TRBJ2-3, with a possible D match to TRBD1 (5 bases). Germline V gene data show CDR1 as KGHSH and CDR2 as LQKENI. The length of the CDR3 is 14 residues. With 3 bases removed from V and 2 bases from J, the gap between germline ends came to 9 bases. The CDR3 coding sequence is TGTGCCAGCTCACCCAGGGAATTCACAGATACGCAGTATTTT. Translating gives CASSPREFTDTQYF.

The chain employs TRBV18 and TRBJ2-7; no clear D. The CDR3 has 11 residues. Germline CDR1 reads KGHSH; CDR2 reads LQKENI. The V end was cut by 3 bases, the J end by 6 bases, with 6 bases between. CDR3 in amino acids: CASSPGSEQYF. DNA of the CDR3: TGTGCCAGCTCACCGGGCAGCGAGCAGTACTTC. Looking up the rest from reference TRBV18 and TRBJ2-7 gives the full variable domain: NAGVMQNPRHLVRRRGQEARLRCSPMKGHSHVYWYRQLPEEGLKFMVYLQKENIIDESGMPKERFSAEFPKEGPSILRIQQVVRGDSAAYFCASSPGSEQYFGPGTRLTVT.

The chain uses TRBV27 and TRBJ2-1; 7 bases are shared with TRBD2. J lost 0 bases, V lost 5 bases, and 7 bases had no gene match. This CDR3 has 16 amino acids. Germline loops: CDR1 MNHEY, CDR2 SMNVEV (reference sequence). CDR3 residues: CASSPGLQSSYNEQFF. Written as DNA, the CDR3 is TGTGCCAGCAGTCCGGGACTACAAAGCTCCTACAATGAGCAGTTCTTC.

The V call is TRBV6-5, the J call TRBJ1-5; D possibly corresponds to TRBD1 (5 bases). V lost 4 bases and J lost 3, with 10 bases in between. Germline CDR1 MNHEY, CDR2 SVGAGI. The CDR3 length is 14 residues. The CDR3 protein is CASSFRQTNQPQHF. The CDR3 DNA reads as TGTGCCAGCAGTTTCCGACAGACCAATCAGCCCCAGCATTTT.

This clone has a single count. V is TRBV5-1 and J is TRBJ2-6, with TRBD2 as a possible D gene (7 bases). Trimming shortened V by 2 bases and J by 4 bases, and 13 bases separated the two germline ends. The CDR3 is 16 amino acids. Looked up from germline, CDR1 is SGHRS and CDR2 is YFSETQ. The CDR3 DNA reads as TGCGCCAGCAGCTTACGGGGGGCGCCCGGGGCCAACGTCCTGACTTTC. Its protein product is CASSLRGAPGANVLTF.

This clone has a single count. The genes are TRBV11-3 and TRBJ1-1, with D possibly being TRBD1 (5 bases). Germline V lookup: CDR1 SGHNT, CDR2 YENEEA. V was clipped by 5 bases and J by 4 bases, with 11 bases between them. This CDR3 is built from 13 residues. For the CDR3, the DNA is TGTGCCAGCAGCCCCAGGGCTGGCACTGAAGCTTTCTTT. It translates to CASSPRAGTEAFF.

J is TRBJ2-7 and V is TRBV19; 12 bases are a match to TRBD2. With V trimmed by 5 bases and J by 3 bases, 2 bases remained unmatched. CDR3 size: 14 residues. CDR1 and CDR2 from the germline V gene are LNHDA and SQIVND (reference sequence). The CDR3 protein is CASSRTSGNYEQYF. The CDR3 DNA reads TGTGCCAGTAGTCGGACTAGCGGGAACTACGAGCAGTACTTC.

This clone was seen more than once but under ten times. V is TRBV7-2 and J is TRBJ1-2; 10 bases map to TRBD1. The CDR3 contains 13 residues. The trim removed 8 bases at V and 6 bases at J, leaving 6 bases unmatched. Looked up from germline, CDR1 is SGHTA and CDR2 is FQGNSA. Written as DNA, the CDR3 is TGTGCCAGCTGGGGGACAGGGGACGATGGCTACACCTTC. Protein: CASWGTGDDGYTF.